This record looks at one T cell receptor (beta chain) sequence and its context. Its antigen is undetermined. In germline, CDR1 is MNHEY, CDR2 SMNVEV (reference sequence). V lost 8 bases, J lost 5 bases, and 11 bases stayed unmatched. The CDR3 is made up of 14 amino acids. This specimen comes from a study of cytomegalovirus exposure and HLA in healthy donors. Whole-study findings and limits: In vitro testing confirmed a few CMV-associated chains as specific for CMV antigens. There were some 150 TCR beta chains listed as cytomegalovirus-associated.

Using immunoSEQ multiplex PCR, the repertoire was profiled, and TCRdb retains in-frame clones only, with some absent. Counted here are about 240,000 clones, about 87% occurring once; the ten biggest clones make up approximately 2.5%. The specimen was PBMCs. The genes are TRBV27 and TRBJ1-2; 7 positions agree with TRBD1. This TCR derives from a man in his late teens or twenties in good health and CMV-seronegative. The CDR3 loop is CASAFQGGYYGYTF. In DNA form, the CDR3 reads TGTGCCAGCGCGTTCCAGGGGGGATATTATGGCTACACCTTC.